Described below is a single TCR beta chain sequence and its context. Its antigen is unidentified. This sample is drawn from a study of monozygotic twins with inflammatory bowel disease. Study observations and caveats: With others, IBD patients shared fewer clonotypes than healthy twins did, especially with disease activity.

Germline loops: CDR1 KGHSH, CDR2 LQKENI. This CDR3 has 13 amino acids. TCRdb reprocessed the 5' RACE reads and keeps a single row for each CDR3 protein, giving no DNA. This sample's clone table lists roughly 300,000 distinct CDR3 sequences. The origin of this receptor is a human donor with ulcerative colitis or Crohn's disease, or a healthy co-twin of an affected twin (not recorded which). The genes are TRBV18 and TRBJ2-7. The sequenced sample consisted of blood. CDR3 loop: CASSPYGDYEQYF.